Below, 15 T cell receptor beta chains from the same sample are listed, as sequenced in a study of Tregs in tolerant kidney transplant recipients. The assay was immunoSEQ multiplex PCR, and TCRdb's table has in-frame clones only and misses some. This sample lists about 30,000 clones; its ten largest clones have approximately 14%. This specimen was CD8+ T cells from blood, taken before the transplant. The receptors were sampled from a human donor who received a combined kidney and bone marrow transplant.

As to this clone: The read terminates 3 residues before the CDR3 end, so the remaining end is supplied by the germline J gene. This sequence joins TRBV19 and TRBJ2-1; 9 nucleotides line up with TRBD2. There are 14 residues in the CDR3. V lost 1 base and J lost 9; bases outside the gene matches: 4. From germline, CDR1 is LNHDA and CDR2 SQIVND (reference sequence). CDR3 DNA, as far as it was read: TGTGCCAGTAGTATAGGCGGGAGGGCGACTGAG. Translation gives CASSIGGRATE. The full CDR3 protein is CASSIGGRATEQFF.

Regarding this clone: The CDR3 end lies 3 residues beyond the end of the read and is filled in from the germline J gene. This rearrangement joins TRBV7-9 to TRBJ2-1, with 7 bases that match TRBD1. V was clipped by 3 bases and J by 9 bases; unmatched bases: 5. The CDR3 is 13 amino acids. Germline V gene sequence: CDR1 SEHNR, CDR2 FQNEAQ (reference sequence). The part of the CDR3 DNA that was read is TGTGCCAGCAGCTTCCTACAGGGGCGTGAG. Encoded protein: CASSFLQGRE. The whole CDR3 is CASSFLQGREQFF.

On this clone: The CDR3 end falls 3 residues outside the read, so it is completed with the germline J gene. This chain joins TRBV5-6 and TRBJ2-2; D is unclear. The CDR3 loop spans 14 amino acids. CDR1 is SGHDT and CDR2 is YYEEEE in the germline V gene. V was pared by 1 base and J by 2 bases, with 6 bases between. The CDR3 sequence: CASSLSRNTGELFF. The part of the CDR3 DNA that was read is TGTGCCAGCAGCTTGAGTAGAAACACCGGGGAG.

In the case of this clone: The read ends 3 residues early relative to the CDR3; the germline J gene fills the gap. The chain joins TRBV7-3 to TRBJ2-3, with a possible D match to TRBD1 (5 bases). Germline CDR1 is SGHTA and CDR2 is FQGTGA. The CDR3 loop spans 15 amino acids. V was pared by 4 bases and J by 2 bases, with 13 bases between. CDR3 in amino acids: CASSSLGRYTDTQYF. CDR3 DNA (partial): TGTGCCAGCAGCTCGCTGGGGCGGTACACAGATACG.

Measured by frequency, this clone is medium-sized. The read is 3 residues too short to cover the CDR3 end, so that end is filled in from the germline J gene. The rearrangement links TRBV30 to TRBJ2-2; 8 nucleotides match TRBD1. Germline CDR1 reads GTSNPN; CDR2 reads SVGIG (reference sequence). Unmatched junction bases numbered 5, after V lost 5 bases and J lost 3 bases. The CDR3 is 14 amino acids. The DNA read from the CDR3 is TGTGCCTGGCGGACAGGGTCTGACACCGGGGAG. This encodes CAWRTGSDTGE. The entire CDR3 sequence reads CAWRTGSDTGELFF.

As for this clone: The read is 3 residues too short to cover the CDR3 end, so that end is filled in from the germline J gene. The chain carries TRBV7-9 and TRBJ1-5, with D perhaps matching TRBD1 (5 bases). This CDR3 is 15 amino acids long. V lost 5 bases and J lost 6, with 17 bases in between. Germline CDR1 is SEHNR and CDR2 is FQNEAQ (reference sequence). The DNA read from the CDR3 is TGTGCCAGCAGCCCGGCTGGGACTCCGATTCAGCCC. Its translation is CASSPAGTPIQP. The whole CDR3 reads CASSPAGTPIQPQHF.

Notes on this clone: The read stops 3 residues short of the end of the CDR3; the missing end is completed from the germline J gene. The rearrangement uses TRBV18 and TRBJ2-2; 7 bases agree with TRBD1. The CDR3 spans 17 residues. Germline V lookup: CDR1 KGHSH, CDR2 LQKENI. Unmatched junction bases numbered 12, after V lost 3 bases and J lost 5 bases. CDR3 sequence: CASSPPKGQRGTGELFF. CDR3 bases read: TGTGCCAGCTCACCTCCCAAGGGACAGCGTGGGACCGGGGAG.

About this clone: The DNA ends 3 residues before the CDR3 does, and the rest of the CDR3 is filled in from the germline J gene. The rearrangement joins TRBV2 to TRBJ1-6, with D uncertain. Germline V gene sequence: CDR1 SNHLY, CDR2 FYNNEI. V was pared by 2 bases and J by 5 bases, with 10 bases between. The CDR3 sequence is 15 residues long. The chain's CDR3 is CASSEWAGNNSPLHF. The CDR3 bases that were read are TGTGCCAGCAGTGAATGGGCGGGGAATAATTCACCC.

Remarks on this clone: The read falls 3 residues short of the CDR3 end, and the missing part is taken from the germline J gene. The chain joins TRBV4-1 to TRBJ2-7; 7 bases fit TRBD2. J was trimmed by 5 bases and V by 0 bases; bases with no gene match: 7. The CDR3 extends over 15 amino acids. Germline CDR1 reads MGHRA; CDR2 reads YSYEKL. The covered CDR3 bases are TGCGCCAGCAGCCAAGATTCGCGGGAGTACCACGAG. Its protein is CASSQDSREYHE. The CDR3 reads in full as CASSQDSREYHEQYF.

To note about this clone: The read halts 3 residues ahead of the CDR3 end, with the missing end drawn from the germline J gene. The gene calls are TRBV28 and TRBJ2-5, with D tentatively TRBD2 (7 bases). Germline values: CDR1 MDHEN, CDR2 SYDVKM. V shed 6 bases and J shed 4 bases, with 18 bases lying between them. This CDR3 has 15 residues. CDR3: CASRKISRGGETQYF. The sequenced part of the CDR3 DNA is TGTGCCAGCAGAAAGATCTCAAGGGGGGGAGAGACC.

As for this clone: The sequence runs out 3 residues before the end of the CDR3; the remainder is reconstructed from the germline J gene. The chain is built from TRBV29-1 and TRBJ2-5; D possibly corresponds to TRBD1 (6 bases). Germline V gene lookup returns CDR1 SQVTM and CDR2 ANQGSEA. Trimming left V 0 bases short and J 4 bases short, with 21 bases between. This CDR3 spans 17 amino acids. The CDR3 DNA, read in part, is TGCAGCGTTGAAGATTACCACCGACAGGTCGGTGGAGAGACC. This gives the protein CSVEDYHRQVGGET. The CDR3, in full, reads CSVEDYHRQVGGETQYF.

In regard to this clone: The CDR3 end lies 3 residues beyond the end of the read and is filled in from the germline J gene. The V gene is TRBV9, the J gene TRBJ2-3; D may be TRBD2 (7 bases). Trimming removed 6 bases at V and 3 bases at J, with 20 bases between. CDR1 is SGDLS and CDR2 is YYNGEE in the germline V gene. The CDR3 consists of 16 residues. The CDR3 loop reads CASTPGGQVITDTQYF. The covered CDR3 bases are TGTGCCAGCACCCCCGGGGGGCAGGTAATTACAGATACG.

CDR3 DNA (partial): TGTGCCAGTAGTATCGAGGGCGGGGAG. Amino acids: CASSIEGGE. The complete CDR3 reads CASSIEGGELFF. The V and J genes are TRBV19 and TRBJ2-2; D perhaps matches TRBD2 (5 bases). The read falls 3 residues short of the CDR3 end, and the missing part is taken from the germline J gene. CDR3 length equals 12 residues. Between the trimmed V and J ends, which lost 3 bases and 7 bases, there was a span of 6 bases. The germline CDR1 and CDR2 sequences are LNHDA and SQIVND (reference sequence).

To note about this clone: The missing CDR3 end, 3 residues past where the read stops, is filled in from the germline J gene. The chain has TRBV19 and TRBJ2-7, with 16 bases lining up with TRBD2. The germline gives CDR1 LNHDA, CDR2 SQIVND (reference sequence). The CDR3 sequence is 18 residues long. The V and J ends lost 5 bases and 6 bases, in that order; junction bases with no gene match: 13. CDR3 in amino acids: CASSASGLAGGPKSEQYF. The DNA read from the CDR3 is TGTGCCAGTAGTGCCTCGGGACTAGCGGGAGGGCCCAAGAGCGAG.

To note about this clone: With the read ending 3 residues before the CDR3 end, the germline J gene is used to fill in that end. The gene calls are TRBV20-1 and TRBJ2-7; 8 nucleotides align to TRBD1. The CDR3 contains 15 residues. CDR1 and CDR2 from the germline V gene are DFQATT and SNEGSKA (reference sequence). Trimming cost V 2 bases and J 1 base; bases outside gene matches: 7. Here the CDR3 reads CSARSTGQVSYEQYF. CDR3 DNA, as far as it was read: TGCAGTGCTAGATCCACGGGACAGGTATCCTACGAG.